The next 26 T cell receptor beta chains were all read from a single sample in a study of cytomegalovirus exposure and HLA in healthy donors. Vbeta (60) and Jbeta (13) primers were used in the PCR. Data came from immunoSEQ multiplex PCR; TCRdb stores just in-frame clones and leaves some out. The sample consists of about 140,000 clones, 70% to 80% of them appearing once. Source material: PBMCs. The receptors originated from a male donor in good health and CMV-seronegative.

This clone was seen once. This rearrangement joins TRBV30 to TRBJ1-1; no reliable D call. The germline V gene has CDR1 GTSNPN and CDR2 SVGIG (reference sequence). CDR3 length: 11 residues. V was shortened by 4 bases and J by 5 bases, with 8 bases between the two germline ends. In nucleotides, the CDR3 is TGTGCCTGGAAAAGGGAGACTGAAGCTTTCTTT. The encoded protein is CAWKRETEAFF. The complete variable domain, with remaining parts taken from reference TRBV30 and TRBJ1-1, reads SQTIHQWPATLVQPVGSPLSLECTVEGTSNPNLYWYRQAAGRGLQLLFYSVGIGQISSEVPQNLSASRPQDRQFILSSKKLLLSDSGFYLCAWKRETEAFFGQGTRLTVV.

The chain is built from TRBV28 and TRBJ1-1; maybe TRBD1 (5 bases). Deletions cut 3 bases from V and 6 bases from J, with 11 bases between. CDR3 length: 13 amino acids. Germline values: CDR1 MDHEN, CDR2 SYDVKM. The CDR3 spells CASSFGQGPEAFF. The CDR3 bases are TGTGCCAGCAGTTTTGGGCAGGGCCCTGAAGCTTTCTTT.

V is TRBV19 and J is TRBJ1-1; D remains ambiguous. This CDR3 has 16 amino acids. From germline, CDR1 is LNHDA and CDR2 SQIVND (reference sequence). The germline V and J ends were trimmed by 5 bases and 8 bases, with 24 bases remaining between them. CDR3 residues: CASSSTRLGVGKEAFF. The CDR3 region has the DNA TGTGCCAGTAGTTCTACTAGGCTGGGAGTAGGTAAGGAAGCTTTCTTT.

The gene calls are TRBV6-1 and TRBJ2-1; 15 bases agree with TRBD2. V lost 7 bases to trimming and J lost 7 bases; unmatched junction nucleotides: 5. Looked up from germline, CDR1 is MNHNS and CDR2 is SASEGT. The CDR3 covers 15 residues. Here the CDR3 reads CASNPGLAGGNEQFF. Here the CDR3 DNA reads TGTGCCAGCAACCCCGGACTAGCGGGGGGGAATGAGCAGTTCTTC.

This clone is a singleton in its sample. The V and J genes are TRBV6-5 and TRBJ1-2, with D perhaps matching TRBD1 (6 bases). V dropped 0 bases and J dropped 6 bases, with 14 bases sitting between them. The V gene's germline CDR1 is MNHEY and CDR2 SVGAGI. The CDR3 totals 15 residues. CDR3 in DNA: TGTGCCAGCAGTTACTCGAGGGGGAGTGTGGATGGCTACACCTTC. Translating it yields CASSYSRGSVDGYTF.

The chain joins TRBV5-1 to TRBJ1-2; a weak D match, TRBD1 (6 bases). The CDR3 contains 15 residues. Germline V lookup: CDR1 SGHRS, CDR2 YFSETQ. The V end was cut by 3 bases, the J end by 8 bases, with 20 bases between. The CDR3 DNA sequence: TGCGCCAGCAGCTCGCTGACAGGAACCTATGCAGGCTACACCTTC. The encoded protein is CASSSLTGTYAGYTF.

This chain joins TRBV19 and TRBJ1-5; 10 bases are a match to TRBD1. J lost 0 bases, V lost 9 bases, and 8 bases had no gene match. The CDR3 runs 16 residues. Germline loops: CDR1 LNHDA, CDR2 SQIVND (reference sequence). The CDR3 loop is CASTRDRGYSNQPQHF. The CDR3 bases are TGTGCCAGCACCCGGGACAGGGGTTATAGCAATCAGCCCCAGCATTTT.

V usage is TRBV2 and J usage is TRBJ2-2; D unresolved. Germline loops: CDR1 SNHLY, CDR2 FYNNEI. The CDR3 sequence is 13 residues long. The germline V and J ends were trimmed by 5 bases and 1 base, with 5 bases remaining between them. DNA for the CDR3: TGTGCCAGCAGTTTATTGAACACCGGGGAGCTGTTTTTT. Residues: CASSLLNTGELFF. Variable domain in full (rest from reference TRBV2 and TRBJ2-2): EPEVTQTPSHQVTQMGQEVILRCVPISNHLYFYWYRQILGQKVEFLVSFYNNEISEKSEIFDDQFSVERPDGSNFTLKIRSTKLEDSAMYFCASSLLNTGELFFGEGSRLTVL.

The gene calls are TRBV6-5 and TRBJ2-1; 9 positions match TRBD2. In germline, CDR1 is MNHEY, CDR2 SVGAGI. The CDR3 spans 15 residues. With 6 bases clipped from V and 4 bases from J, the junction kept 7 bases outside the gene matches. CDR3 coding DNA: TGTGCCAGCAGCCAAGGACTAGCGACTTACAATGAGCAGTTCTTC. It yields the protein CASSQGLATYNEQFF.

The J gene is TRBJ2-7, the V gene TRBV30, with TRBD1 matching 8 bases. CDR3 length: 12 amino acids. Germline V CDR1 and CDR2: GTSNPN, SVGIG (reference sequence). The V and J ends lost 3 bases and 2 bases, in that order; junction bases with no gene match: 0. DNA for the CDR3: TGTGCCTGGAGACAGGGGGCCTACGAGCAGTACTTC. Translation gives CAWRQGAYEQYF.

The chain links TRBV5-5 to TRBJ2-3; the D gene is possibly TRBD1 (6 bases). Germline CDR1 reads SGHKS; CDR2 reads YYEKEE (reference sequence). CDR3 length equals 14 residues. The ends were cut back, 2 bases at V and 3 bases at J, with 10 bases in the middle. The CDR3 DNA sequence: TGTGCCAGCAGCTTACAGGGTGGTACAGATACGCAGTATTTT. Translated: CASSLQGGTDTQYF.

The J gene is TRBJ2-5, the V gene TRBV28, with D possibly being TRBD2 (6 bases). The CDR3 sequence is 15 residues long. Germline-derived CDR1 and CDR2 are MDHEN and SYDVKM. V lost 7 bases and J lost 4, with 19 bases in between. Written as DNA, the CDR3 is TGTGCCAGCATCGACGGAGGGAGTGTACGAGAGACCCAGTACTTC. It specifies CASIDGGSVRETQYF.

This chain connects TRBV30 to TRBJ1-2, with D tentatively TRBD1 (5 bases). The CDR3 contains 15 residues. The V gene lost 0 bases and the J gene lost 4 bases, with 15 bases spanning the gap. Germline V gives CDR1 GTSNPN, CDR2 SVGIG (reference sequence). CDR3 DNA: TGTGCCTGGAGTGTACTGGGGGGTGGCTCCTATGGCTACACCTTC. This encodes CAWSVLGGGSYGYTF.

In DNA, the CDR3 is TGCGCCAGCAGCTTGGCCGGACCGAGGACAGGGGGCATAAATGGCTACACCTTC. Its protein is CASSLAGPRTGGINGYTF. J is TRBJ1-2 and V is TRBV5-1; 11 bases match TRBD1. The germline gives CDR1 SGHRS, CDR2 YFSETQ. J was trimmed by 6 bases and V by 0 bases; bases with no gene match: 13. The CDR3 sequence is 18 residues long.

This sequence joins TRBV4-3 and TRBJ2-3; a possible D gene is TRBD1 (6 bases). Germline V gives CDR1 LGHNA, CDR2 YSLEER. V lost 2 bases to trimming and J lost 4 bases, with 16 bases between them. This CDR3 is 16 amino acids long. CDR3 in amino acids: CASSQPLRGSADTQYF. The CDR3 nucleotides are TGCGCCAGCAGCCAACCGCTTAGGGGGTCCGCAGATACGCAGTATTTT.

CDR3: CASSLVILGGAGHTQYF. The CDR3 DNA follows: TGTGCCAGCAGCTTGGTGATATTAGGAGGGGCCGGTCATACGCAGTATTTT. The chain joins TRBV5-8 to TRBJ2-3, with a possible D match to TRBD2 (6 bases). This CDR3 comprises 17 residues. Germline V gene data show CDR1 as SGHTS and CDR2 as YDEGEE. The germline V and J ends were trimmed by 0 bases and 7 bases, with 21 bases remaining between them.

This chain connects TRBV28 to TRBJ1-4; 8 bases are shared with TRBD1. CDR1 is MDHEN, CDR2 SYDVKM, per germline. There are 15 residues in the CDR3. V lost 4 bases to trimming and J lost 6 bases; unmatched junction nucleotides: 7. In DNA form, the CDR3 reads TGTGCCAGCAGTTCATTCGGACAGGGAGATGAAAAACTGTTTTTT. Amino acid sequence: CASSSFGQGDEKLFF.

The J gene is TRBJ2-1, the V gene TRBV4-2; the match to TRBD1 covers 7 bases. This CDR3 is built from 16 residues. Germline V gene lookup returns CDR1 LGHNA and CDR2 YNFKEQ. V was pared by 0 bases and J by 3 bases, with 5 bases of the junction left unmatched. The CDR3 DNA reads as TGTGCCAGCAGCCAAGAAGGGACAGATTTCTACAATGAGCAGTTCTTC. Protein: CASSQEGTDFYNEQFF.

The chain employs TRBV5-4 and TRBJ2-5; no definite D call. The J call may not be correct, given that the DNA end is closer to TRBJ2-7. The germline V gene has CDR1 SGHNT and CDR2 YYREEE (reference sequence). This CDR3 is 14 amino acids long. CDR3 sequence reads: CASTLDRDSYEQYF. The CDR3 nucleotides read TGTGCCAGCACCCTTGACCGCGACTCCTACGAGCAGTACTTC.

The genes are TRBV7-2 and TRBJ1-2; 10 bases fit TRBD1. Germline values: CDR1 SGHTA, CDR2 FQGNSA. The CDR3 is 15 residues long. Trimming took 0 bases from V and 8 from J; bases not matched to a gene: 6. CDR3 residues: CASSLAGQGTGGYTF. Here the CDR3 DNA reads TGTGCCAGCAGCTTAGCGGGACAGGGGACTGGAGGCTACACCTTC.

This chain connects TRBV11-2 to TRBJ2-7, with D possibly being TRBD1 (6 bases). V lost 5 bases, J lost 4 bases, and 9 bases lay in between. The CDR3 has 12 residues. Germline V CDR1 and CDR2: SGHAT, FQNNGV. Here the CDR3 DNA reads TGTGCCAGCAGCGCGAGGGGGTACGAGCAGTACTTC. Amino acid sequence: CASSARGYEQYF.

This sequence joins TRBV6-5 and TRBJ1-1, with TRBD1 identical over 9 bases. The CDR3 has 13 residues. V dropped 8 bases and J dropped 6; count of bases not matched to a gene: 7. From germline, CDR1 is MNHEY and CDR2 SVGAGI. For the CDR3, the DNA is TGTGCCAGCTTGAGGACAGGGGCCCCTGAAGCTTTCTTT. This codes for CASLRTGAPEAFF.

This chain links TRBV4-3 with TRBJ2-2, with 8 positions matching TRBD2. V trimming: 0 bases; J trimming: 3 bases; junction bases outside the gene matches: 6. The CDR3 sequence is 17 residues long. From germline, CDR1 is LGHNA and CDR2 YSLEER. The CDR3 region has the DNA TGCGCCAGCAGCCAAGAAAAACGGGGGGGCTACACCGGGGAGCTGTTTTTT. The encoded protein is CASSQEKRGGYTGELFF.

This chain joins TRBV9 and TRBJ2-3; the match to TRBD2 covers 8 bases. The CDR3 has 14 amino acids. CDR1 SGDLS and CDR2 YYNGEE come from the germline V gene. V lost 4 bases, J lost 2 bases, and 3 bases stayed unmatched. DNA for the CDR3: TGTGCCAGCAGCAAAGCGGGGGACACAGATACGCAGTATTTT. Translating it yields CASSKAGDTDTQYF.

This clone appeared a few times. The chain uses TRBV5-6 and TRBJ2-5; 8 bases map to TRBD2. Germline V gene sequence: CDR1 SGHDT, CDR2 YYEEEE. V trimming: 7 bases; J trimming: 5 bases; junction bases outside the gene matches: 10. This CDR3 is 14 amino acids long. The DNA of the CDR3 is TGTGCCAGCTCCCGACCGGGGGGGCGGGAGACCCAGTACTTC. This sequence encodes CASSRPGGRETQYF.

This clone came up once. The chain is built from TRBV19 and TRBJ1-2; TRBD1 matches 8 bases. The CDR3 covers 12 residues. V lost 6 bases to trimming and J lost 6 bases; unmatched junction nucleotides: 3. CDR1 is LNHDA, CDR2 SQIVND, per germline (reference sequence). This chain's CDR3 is CASRTGENGYTF. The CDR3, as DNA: TGTGCCAGTAGGACAGGGGAGAATGGCTACACCTTC.